This T cell receptor beta chain was profiled in a study of CD8 T cells in Susac syndrome. Sequencing targeted TCR beta in blood CD8+ and CD4+ T cells. TEMRA cells underwent FACS enrichment and CD8+ and CD4+ T cells underwent negative isolation. General study findings and limits: As acknowledged by the study, its TCR sequencing and HLA analysis included a relatively small number of individuals.

A remark on this clonotype: Its antigen is still unknown.

This CDR3 has 13 residues. From germline, CDR1 is LGHNA and CDR2 YSLEER. The V end lost 2 bases, the J end lost 2 bases, and 6 bases lay between the germline ends. Reverse transcription of roughly 0.45 to 1 ug RNA was performed with random hexamers. Across 54 Vbeta and 13 Jbeta, immunoSEQ multiplex PCR amplified TCR beta CDR3. One entry per CDR3 protein results from TCRdb running MiXCR on the immunoSEQ multiplex PCR reads. Of about 120,000 distinct CDR3 sequences in the sample, about 90% were seen once. The receptor was isolated from a human donor in good health. The specimen sequenced was CD8+ T cells from PBMCs. The chain has TRBV4-3 and TRBJ2-5, with D uncertain. Here the CDR3 reads CASSQFKQETQYF. The CDR3 DNA reads TGCGCCAGCAGCCAATTTAAACAAGAGACCCAGTACTTC.